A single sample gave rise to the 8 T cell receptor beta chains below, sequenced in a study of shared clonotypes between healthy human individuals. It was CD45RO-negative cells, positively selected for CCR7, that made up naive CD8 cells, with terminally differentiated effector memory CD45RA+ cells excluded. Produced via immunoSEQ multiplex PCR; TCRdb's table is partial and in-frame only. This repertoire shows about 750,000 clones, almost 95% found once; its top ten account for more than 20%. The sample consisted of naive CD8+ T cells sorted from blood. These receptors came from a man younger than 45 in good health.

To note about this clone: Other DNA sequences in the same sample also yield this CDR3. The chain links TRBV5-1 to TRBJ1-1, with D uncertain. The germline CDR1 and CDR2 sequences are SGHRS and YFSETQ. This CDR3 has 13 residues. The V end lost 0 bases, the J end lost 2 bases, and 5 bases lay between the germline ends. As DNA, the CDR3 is TGCGCCAGCAGCTTGGGGGCAAACACTGAAGCTTTCTTT. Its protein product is CASSLGANTEAFF.

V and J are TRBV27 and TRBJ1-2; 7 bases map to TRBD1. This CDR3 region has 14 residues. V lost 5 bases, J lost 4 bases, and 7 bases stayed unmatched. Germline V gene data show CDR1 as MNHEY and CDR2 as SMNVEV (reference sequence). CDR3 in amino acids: CASSPPGQIYGYTF. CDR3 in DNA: TGTGCCAGCAGTCCCCCGGGACAGATCTATGGCTACACCTTC.

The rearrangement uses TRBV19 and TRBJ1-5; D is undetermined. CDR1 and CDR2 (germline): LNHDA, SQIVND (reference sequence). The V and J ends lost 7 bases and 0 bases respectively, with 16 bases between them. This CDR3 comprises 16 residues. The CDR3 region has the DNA TGTGCCAGTACCCCGGGTGGGGTATATAGCAATCAGCCCCAGCATTTT. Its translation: CASTPGGVYSNQPQHF.

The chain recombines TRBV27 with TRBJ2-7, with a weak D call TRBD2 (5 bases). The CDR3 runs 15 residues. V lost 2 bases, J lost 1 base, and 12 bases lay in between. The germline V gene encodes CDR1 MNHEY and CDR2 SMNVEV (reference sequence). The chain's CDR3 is CASSLGGPASYEQYF. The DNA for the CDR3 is TGTGCCAGCAGTTTAGGCGGGCCGGCATCCTACGAGCAGTACTTC.

CDR3 DNA sequence: TGTGCCAGCAGCTTCGGGAAGGAAGCTTTCTTT. It translates to CASSFGKEAFF. The chain links TRBV7-3 to TRBJ1-1; unclear D gene. V was shortened by 3 bases and J by 8 bases, with 7 bases between the two germline ends. CDR1 SGHTA and CDR2 FQGTGA come from the germline V gene. CDR3 length: 11 residues.

Here the CDR3 DNA reads TGTGCCAGCAGCTTACTTCGGCGGGGGCCAAGCAATGAGCAGTTCTTC. Its translation is CASSLLRRGPSNEQFF. V is TRBV7-3 and J is TRBJ2-1, with D perhaps TRBD2 (7 bases). CDR1 is SGHTA, CDR2 FQGTGA, per germline. Trimming pared 2 bases from V and 6 bases from J, leaving 17 bases between. The CDR3 spans 16 residues. The variable domain in full, with the rest retrieved from reference TRBV7-3 and TRBJ2-1, is GAGVSQTPSNKVTEKGKYVELRCDPISGHTALYWYRQSLGQGPEFLIYFQGTGAADDSGLPNDRFFAVRPEGSVSTLKIQRTERGDSAVYLCASSLLRRGPSNEQFFGPGTRLTVL.

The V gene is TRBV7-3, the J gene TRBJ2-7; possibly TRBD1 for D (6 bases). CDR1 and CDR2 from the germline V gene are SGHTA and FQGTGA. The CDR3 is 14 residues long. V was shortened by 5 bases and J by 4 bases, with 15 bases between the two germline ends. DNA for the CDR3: TGTGCCAGCAGCCCGACAGGACAGCGGTACGAGCAGTACTTC. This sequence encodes CASSPTGQRYEQYF.

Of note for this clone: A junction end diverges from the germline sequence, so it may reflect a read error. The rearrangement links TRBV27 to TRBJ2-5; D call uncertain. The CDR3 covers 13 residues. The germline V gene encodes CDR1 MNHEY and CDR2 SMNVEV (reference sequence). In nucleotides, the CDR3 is TGTGCCAGCAGTCTATCCCCAGTACGGACCCAGTACTTC. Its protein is CASSLSPVRTQYF.